The rows below give T cell receptor beta chains drawn from one sample of a study of T-cell reconstitution after alpha-beta-depleted transplantation in children. TCRdb used MiXCR to reprocess the PCR reads, holding one entry per CDR3 protein. The repertoire holds about 600,000 distinct CDR3 sequences, with approximately 12% as singletons. The sequencing here drew on PBMCs, mostly from graft donor cells, taken 360 days after TCRalphabeta/CD19-depleted stem cell transplant. The receptors derive from a male patient between 5 and 17 years old who had a stem cell transplant for acute myeloid leukemia, so the T cells may come from the graft donor. The CDR3 runs from the conserved cysteine through the conserved F or W. Each record gives: J gene, D gene, V gene, clone size, CDR3 DNA, CDR3 protein. The D gene is left open where the match is weak. Some rows mark clone size as missing; the rest say once, few, many or name a class of expanded clone.

>TRBJ1-6|.|TRBV4-3|few
TGCGCCAGCAGCCAGCCGGGACCGAGCGTTAATTCACCCCTCCACTTT
CASSQPGPSVNSPLHF
>TRBJ2-1|TRBD2|TRBV7-6|.
TGTGCCAGCAGCTTAGCCGCGACTAGCGTAAAATCCTACAATGAGCAGTTCTTC
CASSLAATSVKSYNEQFF
>TRBJ2-2|.|TRBV5-1|few
TGCGCCAGCTCATTAGCGGCCCTTGTGAGGCCCGGGGAGCTGTTTTTT
CASSLAALVRPGELFF
>TRBJ2-1|.|TRBV7-2|.
TGTGCCAGCCGTGAGTGGGAGGCTTACAATGAGCAGTTCTTC
CASREWEAYNEQFF
>TRBJ2-7|.|TRBV5-1|few
TGCGCCAGCTTAGGAGTAGAAAGGGAGCAGTACTTC
CASLGVEREQYF
>TRBJ2-1|.|TRBV20-1|few
TGCAGTGCTAACGGGGATCACAATGAGCAGTTCTTC
CSANGDHNEQFF
>TRBJ2-5|TRBD2|TRBV29-1|many
TGCAGCGTCCCGGCGGGAGTACTCGAGACCCAGTACTTC
CSVPAGVLETQYF
>TRBJ2-3|.|TRBV20-1|many
TGCAGTGCCTACAAGGACTCCACAGATACGCAGTATTTT
CSAYKDSTDTQYF
>TRBJ1-5|.|TRBV20-1|few
TGCAGTGCTTACCCGACAGGTTATAGCAATCAGCCCCAGCATTTT
CSAYPTGYSNQPQHF
>TRBJ2-1|.|TRBV29-1|.
TGCAGCGTTCCCGTGGCGGGAATGAGAGATGAGCAGTTCTTC
CSVPVAGMRDEQFF
>TRBJ2-7|TRBD2|TRBV20-1|.
TGCAGTGCTAACCCCACTAGCGGGATAAGTTACGAGCAGTACTTC
CSANPTSGISYEQYF
>TRBJ2-1|TRBD2|TRBV12-3/TRBV12-4|many
TGTGCCAGCAGCCCCCCGCCGCGGGAGGAAAATGAGCAGTTCTTC
CASSPPPREENEQFF
>TRBJ2-5|.|TRBV27|few
TGTGCCAGCAGTTTATCCGGGTGGGGCGCGTACGAGACCCAGTACTTC
CASSLSGWGAYETQYF
>TRBJ2-7|.|TRBV28|few
TGTGCCAGCAGACCTCCGAGGGGTGCTTTCTCCGAGCAGTACTTC
CASRPPRGAFSEQYF
>TRBJ2-3|.|TRBV9|many
TGTGCCAGCAGCGTAGAGGGGAGATATACGCAGTATTTT
CASSVEGRYTQYF
>TRBJ2-6|TRBD1|TRBV20-1|.
TGCAGTGCTATTAGGGGGGGGACAGGGGCCTCTGGGGCCAACGTCCTGACTTTC
CSAIRGGTGASGANVLTF
>TRBJ1-2|.|TRBV7-9|few
TGTGCCAGCAGCTTTGGAACTAACTATGGCTACACCTTC
CASSFGTNYGYTF
>TRBJ2-2|.|TRBV28|once
TGTGCCAGCAGTTTTTTCGACGTCTTCAACACCGGGGAGCTGTTTTTT
CASSFFDVFNTGELFF
>TRBJ2-1|.|TRBV3-1|few
TGTGCCAGCAGCCCCTCCGGGGTTACCTACAATGAGCAGTTCTTC
CASSPSGVTYNEQFF